This entry lists 30 T cell receptor beta chains sequenced from one sample in a study of blood T cell repertoires in COVID-19. The repertoire was sequenced with immunoSEQ multiplex PCR; TCRdb's copy has only in-frame clones and lacks some. The repertoire consists of about 74,000 clones, with roughly 88% occurring once and the leading ten covering roughly 2.6%. Sequencing input: peripheral blood. Every receptor here comes from a man in his 70s with active or convalescent COVID-19.

The CDR3 nucleotides read TGTGCCAGCGTTCAGGACAGGGGTAGCACAGATACGCAGTATTTT. It translates to CASVQDRGSTDTQYF. The J gene is TRBJ2-3, the V gene TRBV7-2; 9 nucleotides align to TRBD1. Germline CDR1 SGHTA, CDR2 FQGNSA. V lost 8 bases and J lost 0; bases outside the gene matches: 6. This CDR3 has 15 residues.

The table lists this clone with a count of one. The rearrangement joins TRBV7-6 to TRBJ2-2, with 8 nucleotides matching TRBD2. The germline V gene encodes CDR1 SGHVS and CDR2 FNYEAQ. This CDR3 region has 15 residues. J lost 2 bases, V lost 6 bases, and 5 bases had no gene match. CDR3 bases: TGTGCCAGCAGTCGGACTAGCAGTAACACCGGGGAGCTGTTTTTT. This gives the protein CASSRTSSNTGELFF.

The CDR3 DNA is TGTGCCAGCAGCCAAGATCCCCGACTCACTGAAGCTTTCTTT. Its protein product is CASSQDPRLTEAFF. The chain recombines TRBV4-2 with TRBJ1-1; D not resolved. The V gene's germline CDR1 is LGHNA and CDR2 YNFKEQ. This CDR3 is built from 14 residues. V lost 0 bases to trimming and J lost 4 bases, with 9 bases between them.

The V call is TRBV19, the J call TRBJ2-1; D is unresolved. Per germline, CDR1 LNHDA and CDR2 SQIVND (reference sequence). There are 12 residues in the CDR3. Trimming left V 6 bases short and J 9 bases short, with 12 bases between. Here the CDR3 DNA reads TGTGCCAGTAGGGTCGGAGATAGTGAGCAGTTCTTC. Translated, it gives CASRVGDSEQFF.

This CDR3 reads CASSLTNFREGSKGYTF. The CDR3 DNA sequence: TGTGCCAGCAGCTTGACGAACTTCAGGGAGGGAAGCAAAGGCTACACCTTC. The V and J genes are TRBV5-5 and TRBJ1-2; tentatively, D is TRBD1 (5 bases). The V gene lost 1 base and the J gene lost 8 bases, with 24 bases spanning the gap. CDR3 length equals 17 residues. Per the germline V gene, CDR1 is SGHKS and CDR2 is YYEKEE (reference sequence).

CDR3 DNA sequence: TGTGCCAGCTCACAGGAGGGGTCGTCCGGAAACACCATATATTTT. Protein product: CASSQEGSSGNTIYF. The gene calls are TRBV18 and TRBJ1-3, with D perhaps matching TRBD1 (5 bases). Germline V lookup: CDR1 KGHSH, CDR2 LQKENI. There are 15 residues in the CDR3. Trimming took 4 bases from V and 4 from J, leaving 14 bases between them.

The chain recombines TRBV19 with TRBJ1-1, with D uncertain. This CDR3 has 13 residues. The germline CDR1 and CDR2 sequences are LNHDA and SQIVND (reference sequence). V gave up 11 bases and J gave up 6 bases, with 19 bases separating them. The CDR3 DNA is TGTGCCTCAATCCCCGGTGGTGTCCCTGAAGCTTTCTTT. Its translation is CASIPGGVPEAFF.

The chain carries TRBV9 and TRBJ2-2; tentative D call: TRBD2 (6 bases). The V end was cut by 3 bases, the J end by 2 bases, with 17 bases between. This CDR3 spans 17 amino acids. Germline CDR1 reads SGDLS; CDR2 reads YYNGEE. Written as DNA, the CDR3 is TGTGCCAGCAGCGCGCTGCTCGGGACTCCCAACACCGGGGAGCTGTTTTTT. This sequence encodes CASSALLGTPNTGELFF.

The DNA for the CDR3 is TGTGCCAGTAGTATCGGGACAGCTGGAAACACCATATATTTT. Translating gives CASSIGTAGNTIYF. The gene calls are TRBV19 and TRBJ1-3, with 7 nucleotides matching TRBD1. This CDR3 contains 14 residues. V lost 3 bases and J lost 2; bases outside the gene matches: 1. CDR1 and CDR2 (germline): LNHDA, SQIVND (reference sequence).

This clone was seen a handful of times. The chain links TRBV6-6 to TRBJ1-1; D is unresolved. The CDR3 consists of 14 residues. The V end lost 2 bases, the J end lost 1 base, and 8 bases lay between the germline ends. CDR1 is MNHNY and CDR2 is SVGAGI in the germline V gene (reference sequence). In nucleotides, the CDR3 is TGTGCCAGCAGTTACGGCTTTAAGAACACTGAAGCTTTCTTT. Its translation is CASSYGFKNTEAFF.

The gene calls are TRBV6-6 and TRBJ2-5, with D possibly matching TRBD2 (6 bases). From germline, CDR1 is MNHNY and CDR2 SVGAGI (reference sequence). The CDR3 has 14 residues. Trimming took off 4 bases at V and 5 bases at J, with 14 bases between the two ends. The DNA for the CDR3 is TGTGCCAGCAGTTCTGGGACTTCGTTGGAGACCCAGTACTTC. Its translation is CASSSGTSLETQYF.

This clone has just one count. The V and J genes are TRBV6-5 and TRBJ2-2; D is unresolved. The CDR3 loop spans 14 amino acids. Deletions cut 6 bases from V and 4 bases from J, with 12 bases between. Germline V gene lookup returns CDR1 MNHEY and CDR2 SVGAGI. DNA for the CDR3: TGTGCCAGCAGAAATCTTATATCCACCGGGGAGCTGTTTTTT. Its protein product is CASRNLISTGELFF.

This rearrangement joins TRBV19 to TRBJ2-5, with 10 bases that match TRBD2. V trimming: 5 bases; J trimming: 3 bases; junction bases outside the gene matches: 6. Germline values: CDR1 LNHDA, CDR2 SQIVND (reference sequence). The CDR3 is 15 residues long. This chain's CDR3 is CASSSLSGRKETQYF. In DNA form, the CDR3 reads TGTGCCAGTAGTTCCCTTAGCGGGAGGAAAGAGACCCAGTACTTC.

This rearrangement joins TRBV27 to TRBJ2-7; possibly TRBD1 for D (6 bases). The CDR3 has 14 residues. V gave up 6 bases and J gave up 1 base, with 13 bases separating them. CDR1 and CDR2 from the germline V gene are MNHEY and SMNVEV (reference sequence). CDR3 residues: CASRGQGQSYEQYF. CDR3 bases: TGTGCCAGCAGGGGGCAGGGGCAGTCCTACGAGCAGTACTTC.

This clone was counted a single time. V usage is TRBV6-1 and J usage is TRBJ1-2; possibly TRBD1 for D (5 bases). Germline CDR1 is MNHNS and CDR2 is SASEGT. V was clipped by 2 bases and J by 4 bases, with 17 bases between them. The CDR3 consists of 16 residues. The CDR3 sequence: CASSESPQTGRYGYTF. The DNA of the CDR3 is TGTGCCAGCAGTGAATCCCCTCAAACAGGACGCTATGGCTACACCTTC.

The chain recombines TRBV7-5 with TRBJ1-3; the table's TRBD1 call for D was not verified on the DNA. TRBV7-5 is flagged as a pseudogene. This CDR3 has 16 amino acids. The CDR3: CVRRPGQAISGNTIYF. CDR3 sequence (DNA): TGTGTCAGAAGACCCGGACAGGCGATCTCTGGAAACACCATATATTTT.

In its sample, this clone was seen once. This chain joins TRBV29-1 and TRBJ2-7; 8 bases line up with TRBD1. The CDR3 is 13 amino acids. Germline loops: CDR1 SQVTM, CDR2 ANQGSEA. J was trimmed by 2 bases and V by 6 bases; bases with no gene match: 6. Here the CDR3 DNA reads TGCAGCGTGGGGGACAGGACCCCCTACGAGCAGTACTTC. As protein: CSVGDRTPYEQYF.

The chain joins TRBV19 to TRBJ2-3, with 13 bases lining up with TRBD2. V shed 5 bases, J shed 4 bases, and the junction held 6 bases outside the gene matches. Germline lookup yields CDR1 LNHDA and CDR2 SQIVND (reference sequence). This CDR3 spans 16 amino acids. The CDR3: CASSGTSGVGADTQYF. The CDR3 DNA sequence: TGTGCCAGTAGTGGGACTAGCGGGGTTGGCGCAGATACGCAGTATTTT.

This chain joins TRBV10-3 and TRBJ2-6; D not certain. The germline V gene encodes CDR1 ENHRY and CDR2 SYGVKD. V shed 0 bases and J shed 0 bases, with 6 bases lying between them. The CDR3 runs to 16 residues. In DNA, the CDR3 is TGTGCCATCAGTGAGTCGTGGAGCTCTGGGGCCAACGTCCTGACTTTC. It specifies CAISESWSSGANVLTF.

The chain combines TRBV6-5 with TRBJ2-7, with 13 bases identical to TRBD2. Germline CDR1 is MNHEY and CDR2 is SVGAGI. Trimming took 10 bases from V and 4 from J; bases not matched to a gene: 4. This CDR3 is built from 13 residues. CDR3 sequence (DNA): TGTGCCACCCGACTAGCGGGGGGTTACGAGCAGTACTTC. It yields the protein CATRLAGGYEQYF.

The chain couples TRBV11-2 to TRBJ2-3; the match to TRBD1 covers 7 bases. V shed 1 base and J 2 bases; nucleotides not matched to a gene: 6. Germline CDR1 and CDR2: SGHAT and FQNNGV. The CDR3 contains 16 residues. This CDR3 is CASSLGVRGHTDTQYF. CDR3 coding DNA: TGTGCCAGCAGCTTAGGAGTAAGGGGGCACACAGATACGCAGTATTTT.

CDR3 amino acids: CASSLVADGNEQYF. As DNA, the CDR3 is TGTGCCAGCAGCTTGGTGGCTGACGGGAACGAGCAGTACTTC. The rearrangement uses TRBV5-4 and TRBJ2-7; the D gene is possibly TRBD2 (5 bases). Germline CDR1 is SGHNT and CDR2 is YYREEE (reference sequence). Trimming removed 0 bases at V and 5 bases at J, with 12 bases between. CDR3 length: 14 amino acids.

The chain joins TRBV4-1 to TRBJ2-5; TRBD2 agrees at 11 bases. Losses at the gene ends were 0 bases for V and 2 bases for J; bases not matched to a gene: 2. This CDR3 comprises 16 residues. Germline V gene lookup returns CDR1 MGHRA and CDR2 YSYEKL. CDR3 DNA: TGCGCCAGCAGCCAAGACACTAGCGGGGGTCAAGAGACCCAGTACTTC. As protein: CASSQDTSGGQETQYF.

The rearrangement joins TRBV6-4 to TRBJ2-1; a possible D gene is TRBD2 (5 bases). The CDR3 consists of 13 residues. The germline V gene has CDR1 MRHNA and CDR2 SNTAGT. V lost 10 bases, J lost 8 bases, and 18 bases lay in between. CDR3 nucleotide sequence: TGTGCCACGCCCGACCCGGCCGGGGATGAGCAGTTCTTC. Its protein is CATPDPAGDEQFF.

The gene calls are TRBV6-4 and TRBJ1-1, with TRBD1 identical over 8 bases. The V gene end was trimmed by 2 bases and the J gene end by 5 bases; junction bases not matched to a gene: 10. The CDR3 is 16 amino acids. CDR1 is MRHNA and CDR2 is SNTAGT in the germline V gene. DNA of the CDR3: TGTGCCAGCAGTGACCCGCCGACAGGGGCGAGGACTGAAGCTTTCTTT. Its translation: CASSDPPTGARTEAFF.

The V gene is TRBV10-3, the J gene TRBJ2-7; 10 bases line up with TRBD1. Germline V CDR1 and CDR2: ENHRY, SYGVKD. The CDR3 is 14 residues long. Unmatched junction bases numbered 5, after V lost 4 bases and J lost 5 bases. CDR3 amino acids: CAISVGTGEHEQYF. DNA of the CDR3: TGTGCCATCAGTGTGGGGACAGGGGAACACGAGCAGTACTTC.

The chain is built from TRBV11-2 and TRBJ2-7; D gene unclear. V lost 1 base, J lost 5 bases, and 9 bases lay in between. The CDR3 runs 13 residues. Per the germline V gene, CDR1 is SGHAT and CDR2 is FQNNGV. The CDR3 nucleotides are TGTGCCAGCAGCTTAGCACGGGTTAACGAGCAGTACTTC. As protein: CASSLARVNEQYF.

V and J are TRBV28 and TRBJ2-1; D perhaps matches TRBD1 (7 bases). The CDR3 sequence is 15 residues long. The germline V gene encodes CDR1 MDHEN and CDR2 SYDVKM. Trimming pared 5 bases from V and 3 bases from J, leaving 14 bases between. This CDR3 reads CASSTAGGNYNEQFF. The CDR3 coding sequence is TGTGCCAGCAGTACTGCAGGGGGGAACTACAATGAGCAGTTCTTC. The variable domain in full, with the rest retrieved from reference TRBV28 and TRBJ2-1, is DVKVTQSSRYLVKRTGEKVFLECVQDMDHENMFWYRQDPGLGLRLIYFSYDVKMKEKGDIPEGYSVSREKKERFSLILESASTNQTSMYLCASSTAGGNYNEQFFGPGTRLTVL.

This clone is labeled as medium-sized (0.01 to 0.1%). This sequence joins TRBV2 and TRBJ1-3, with TRBD1 as a possible D gene (6 bases). The V gene's germline CDR1 is SNHLY and CDR2 FYNNEI. V lost 4 bases and J lost 3, with 16 bases in between. The CDR3 extends over 16 amino acids. The CDR3 is CASSVRGPLDGNTIYF. The CDR3 region has the DNA TGTGCCAGCAGTGTCAGGGGACCTCTAGATGGAAACACCATATATTTT.

The J gene is TRBJ2-5, the V gene TRBV7-9; 9 bases match TRBD2. Germline V gene lookup returns CDR1 SEHNR and CDR2 FQNEAQ (reference sequence). After removal of 2 bases from V and 5 bases from J, the junction contained 6 bases not matched to a gene. This CDR3 is built from 15 residues. The CDR3 loop is CASSLTAGGYETQYF. The DNA of the CDR3 is TGTGCCAGCAGCTTAACAGCGGGAGGTTATGAGACCCAGTACTTC.